This is a list of T cell receptor beta chains from one sample in a study of cytomegalovirus exposure and HLA in healthy donors. Clones were sequenced by immunoSEQ multiplex PCR, and TCRdb holds only the in-frame ones, with some missing. The table lists about 140,000 clones, 85% to 90% of them singletons. The sequenced material came from PBMCs. The receptors derive from a man between 18 and 29 years old in good health and CMV-seronegative. Each CDR3 is given with its conserved first and last residue. A D gene is named only where the DNA matches it firmly. For some rows the clone size is stated as once, few or many, or as a class when expanded; others skip it.

j_call: TRBJ1-1; clone_size: once; v_call: TRBV6-1; d_call: TRBD1; cdr3_nt: TGTGCCAGCAGTGCAACAGGGGTCGGGACTGAAGCTTTCTTT; cdr3_aa: CASSATGVGTEAFF
j_call: TRBJ2-7; clone_size: NA; v_call: TRBV5-1; d_call: TRBD2; cdr3_nt: TGCGCCAGCAGCTTGGATTCGTCCCAAGCGGGGGGCCCCGAGCAGTACTTC; cdr3_aa: CASSLDSSQAGGPEQYF
j_call: TRBJ2-1; clone_size: NA; v_call: TRBV19; d_call: TRBD2; cdr3_nt: TGTGCCATCAGGCAACCGGATCTAGCGGGAGGCCCTAACAATGAGCAGTTCTTC; cdr3_aa: CAIRQPDLAGGPNNEQFF
j_call: TRBJ2-4; clone_size: NA; v_call: TRBV2; d_call: TRBD1; cdr3_nt: TGTGCCAGCAGTGAAGGACAGGGCGGGAACATTCAGTACTTC; cdr3_aa: CASSEGQGGNIQYF
j_call: TRBJ2-7; clone_size: NA; v_call: TRBV27; d_call: TRBD2; cdr3_nt: TGTGCCAGCAGGTCTTCGGTAGCGGGAGGAACCTCCTACGAGCAGTACTTC; cdr3_aa: CASRSSVAGGTSYEQYF
j_call: TRBJ2-3; clone_size: NA; v_call: TRBV5-1; d_call: NA; cdr3_nt: TGCGCCAGCAGTCAGGTTCTTAGCACAGATACGCAGTATTTT; cdr3_aa: CASSQVLSTDTQYF
j_call: TRBJ2-3; clone_size: NA; v_call: TRBV9; d_call: NA; cdr3_nt: TGTGCCAGCAGCGCCCGACAGAGCACAGATACGCAGTATTTT; cdr3_aa: CASSARQSTDTQYF
j_call: TRBJ2-5; clone_size: NA; v_call: TRBV30; d_call: NA; cdr3_nt: TGTGCCTGGAGTGATTCAGGGGAGACCCAGTACTTC; cdr3_aa: CAWSDSGETQYF
j_call: TRBJ1-4; clone_size: NA; v_call: TRBV10-2; d_call: NA; cdr3_nt: TGCGCCAGCACGGCGGGACTTCATGAAAAACTGTTTTTT; cdr3_aa: CASTAGLHEKLFF
j_call: TRBJ2-7; clone_size: NA; v_call: TRBV28; d_call: TRBD1; cdr3_nt: TGTGCCAGCATTCCGGGACAGGGGGCGTGGTACGAGCAGTACTTC; cdr3_aa: CASIPGQGAWYEQYF
j_call: TRBJ1-3; clone_size: NA; v_call: TRBV9; d_call: NA; cdr3_nt: TGTGCCAGCAGCGTAGGACCGGGAACTGGAAACACCATATATTTT; cdr3_aa: CASSVGPGTGNTIYF
j_call: TRBJ1-1; clone_size: NA; v_call: TRBV30; d_call: NA; cdr3_nt: TGTGCCTGGAGGCGGAACACTGAAGCTTTCTTT; cdr3_aa: CAWRRNTEAFF
j_call: TRBJ1-5; clone_size: few; v_call: TRBV16; d_call: NA; cdr3_nt: TGTGCCAGCAGCCCCGACAGGATCAATCAGCCCCAGCATTTT; cdr3_aa: CASSPDRINQPQHF
j_call: TRBJ2-7; clone_size: NA; v_call: TRBV4-1; d_call: TRBD1; cdr3_nt: TGCGCTAGCAGCCAAGATTTAGGGACAGGGGTCCCTAGGGAGCAGTACTTC; cdr3_aa: CASSQDLGTGVPREQYF
j_call: TRBJ1-5; clone_size: once; v_call: TRBV30; d_call: TRBD1; cdr3_nt: TGTGCCTGGAGTGCAGGACAGGGGGGGGTCCAGCCCCAGCATTTT; cdr3_aa: CAWSAGQGGVQPQHF
j_call: TRBJ2-5; clone_size: NA; v_call: TRBV5-6; d_call: TRBD1; cdr3_nt: TGTGCCAGCAGCTTGGGACAGGGGGCCCGAGAGACCCAGTACTTC; cdr3_aa: CASSLGQGARETQYF
j_call: TRBJ1-4; clone_size: NA; v_call: TRBV11-2; d_call: TRBD1; cdr3_nt: TGTGCCAGCAGCTTAGATCGACAGGGTTGGGAAAAACTGTTTTTT; cdr3_aa: CASSLDRQGWEKLFF
j_call: TRBJ2-7; clone_size: NA; v_call: TRBV7-9; d_call: NA; cdr3_nt: TGTGCCAGCAGCCGGACAGGGCGGGAGGGGCAGTACTTC; cdr3_aa: CASSRTGREGQYF
j_call: TRBJ1-5; clone_size: NA; v_call: TRBV19; d_call: TRBD1; cdr3_nt: TGTGCCAGTACCCAGGGGGCTCAGCCCCAGCATTTT; cdr3_aa: CASTQGAQPQHF
j_call: TRBJ2-2; clone_size: NA; v_call: TRBV5-4; d_call: NA; cdr3_nt: TGTGCCAGCAGCTTGGAGACTAGGGTCGGGGAGCTGTTTTTT; cdr3_aa: CASSLETRVGELFF
j_call: TRBJ2-7; clone_size: NA; v_call: TRBV7-6; d_call: TRBD1; cdr3_nt: TGTGCCAGCAGCCCTGGGACAGGGGACTACGAGCAGTACTTC; cdr3_aa: CASSPGTGDYEQYF
j_call: TRBJ2-7; clone_size: NA; v_call: TRBV5-1; d_call: TRBD2; cdr3_nt: TGCGCCAGCAGCTTGGTCGGGGGGTGGGAGCAGTACTTC; cdr3_aa: CASSLVGGWEQYF
j_call: TRBJ2-7; clone_size: NA; v_call: TRBV9; d_call: NA; cdr3_nt: TGTGCCAGCAGCGTAGGACTAACCGCCCCCTACGAGCAGTACTTC; cdr3_aa: CASSVGLTAPYEQYF